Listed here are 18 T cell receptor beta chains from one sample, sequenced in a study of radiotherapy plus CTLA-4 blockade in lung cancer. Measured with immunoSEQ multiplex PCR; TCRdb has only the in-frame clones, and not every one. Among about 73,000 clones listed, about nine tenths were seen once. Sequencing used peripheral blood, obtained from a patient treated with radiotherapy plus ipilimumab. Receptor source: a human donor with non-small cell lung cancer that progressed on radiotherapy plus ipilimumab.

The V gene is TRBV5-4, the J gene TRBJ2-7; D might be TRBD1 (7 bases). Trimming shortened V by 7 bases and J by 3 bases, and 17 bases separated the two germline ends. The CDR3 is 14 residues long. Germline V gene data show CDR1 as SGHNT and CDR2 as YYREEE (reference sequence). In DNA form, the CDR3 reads TGTGCCAGCGGAAACCAGGGGGGCGACTACGAGCAGTACGTC. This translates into CASGNQGGDYEQYV.

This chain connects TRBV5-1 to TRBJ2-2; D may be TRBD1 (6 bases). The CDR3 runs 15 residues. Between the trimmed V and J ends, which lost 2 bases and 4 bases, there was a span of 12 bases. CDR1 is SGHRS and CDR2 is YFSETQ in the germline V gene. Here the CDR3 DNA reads TGCGCCAGCAGCTTAGGGACACTTTCCACCGGGGAGCTGTTTTTT. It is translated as CASSLGTLSTGELFF.

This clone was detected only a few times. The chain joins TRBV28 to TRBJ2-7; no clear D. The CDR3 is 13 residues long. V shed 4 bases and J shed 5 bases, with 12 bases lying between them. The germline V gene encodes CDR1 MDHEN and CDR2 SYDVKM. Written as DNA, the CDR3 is TGTGCCAGCAGTTCGCTGTTTGGCCACGAGCAGTACTTC. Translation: CASSSLFGHEQYF.

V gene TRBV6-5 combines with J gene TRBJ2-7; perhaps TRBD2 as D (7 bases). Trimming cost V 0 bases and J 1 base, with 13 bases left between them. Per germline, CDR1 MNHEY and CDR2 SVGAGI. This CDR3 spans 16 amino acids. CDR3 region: CASSYSIGGQSYEQYF. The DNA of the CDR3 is TGTGCCAGCAGTTACTCGATCGGGGGGCAATCCTACGAGCAGTACTTC.

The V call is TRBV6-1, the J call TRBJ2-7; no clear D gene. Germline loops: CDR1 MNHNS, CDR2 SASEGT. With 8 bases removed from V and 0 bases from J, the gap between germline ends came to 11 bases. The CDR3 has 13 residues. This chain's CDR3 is CASVSHSSYEQYF. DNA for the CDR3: TGTGCCAGCGTCAGCCATAGCTCCTACGAGCAGTACTTC.

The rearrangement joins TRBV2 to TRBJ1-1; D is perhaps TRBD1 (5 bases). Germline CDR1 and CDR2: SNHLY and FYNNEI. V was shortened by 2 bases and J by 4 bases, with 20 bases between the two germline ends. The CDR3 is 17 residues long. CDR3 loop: CASSELGRGVRVTEAFF. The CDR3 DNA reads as TGTGCCAGCAGTGAACTGGGGCGGGGGGTTAGGGTCACTGAAGCTTTCTTT.

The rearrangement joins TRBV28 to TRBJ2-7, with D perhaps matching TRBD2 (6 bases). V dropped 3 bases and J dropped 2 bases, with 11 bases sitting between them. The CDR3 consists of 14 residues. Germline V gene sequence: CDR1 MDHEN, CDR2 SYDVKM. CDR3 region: CASSFGGRTYEQYF. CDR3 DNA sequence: TGTGCCAGCAGTTTTGGGGGGAGGACCTACGAGCAGTACTTC.

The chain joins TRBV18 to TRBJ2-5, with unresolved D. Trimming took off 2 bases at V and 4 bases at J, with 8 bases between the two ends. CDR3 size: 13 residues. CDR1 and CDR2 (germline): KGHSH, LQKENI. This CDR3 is CASSPGNGETQYF. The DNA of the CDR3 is TGTGCCAGCTCACCAGGGAATGGAGAGACCCAGTACTTC. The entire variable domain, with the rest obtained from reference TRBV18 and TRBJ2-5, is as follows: NAGVMQNPRHLVRRRGQEARLRCSPMKGHSHVYWYRQLPEEGLKFMVYLQKENIIDESGMPKERFSAEFPKEGPSILRIQQVVRGDSAAYFCASSPGNGETQYFGPGTRLLVL.

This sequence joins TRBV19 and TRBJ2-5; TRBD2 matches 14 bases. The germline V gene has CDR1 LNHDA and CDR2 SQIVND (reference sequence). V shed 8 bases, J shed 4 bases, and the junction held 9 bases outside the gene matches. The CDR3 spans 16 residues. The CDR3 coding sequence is TGTGCCAGTCGACTAGCGGGAGGGCTTGTTACAGAGACCCAGTACTTC. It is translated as CASRLAGGLVTETQYF.

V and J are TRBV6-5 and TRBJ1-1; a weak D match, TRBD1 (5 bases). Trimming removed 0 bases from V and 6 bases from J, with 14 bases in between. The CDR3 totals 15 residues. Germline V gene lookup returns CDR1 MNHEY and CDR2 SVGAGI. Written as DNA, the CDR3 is TGTGCCAGCAGTTACTCGGACACTCCGGGGCCTGAAGCTTTCTTT. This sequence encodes CASSYSDTPGPEAFF.

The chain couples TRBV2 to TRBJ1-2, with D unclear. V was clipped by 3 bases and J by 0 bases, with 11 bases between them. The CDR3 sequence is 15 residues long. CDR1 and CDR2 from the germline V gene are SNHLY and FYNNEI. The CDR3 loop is CASSEPALANYGYTF. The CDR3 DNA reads TGTGCCAGCAGTGAGCCGGCCTTAGCTAACTATGGCTACACCTTC.

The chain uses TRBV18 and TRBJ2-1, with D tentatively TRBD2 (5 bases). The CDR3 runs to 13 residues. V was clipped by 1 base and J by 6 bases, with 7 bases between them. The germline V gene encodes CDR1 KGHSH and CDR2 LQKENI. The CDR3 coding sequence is TGTGCCAGCTCACCACGAGGGATCAATGAGCAGTTCTTC. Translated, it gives CASSPRGINEQFF. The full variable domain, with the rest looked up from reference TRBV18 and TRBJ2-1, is NAGVMQNPRHLVRRRGQEARLRCSPMKGHSHVYWYRQLPEEGLKFMVYLQKENIIDESGMPKERFSAEFPKEGPSILRIQQVVRGDSAAYFCASSPRGINEQFFGPGTRLTVL.

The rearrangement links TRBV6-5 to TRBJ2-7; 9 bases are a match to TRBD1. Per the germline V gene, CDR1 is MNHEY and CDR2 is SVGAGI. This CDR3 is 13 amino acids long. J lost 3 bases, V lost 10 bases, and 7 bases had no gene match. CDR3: CATRDRDLYEQYF. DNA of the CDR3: TGTGCCACGAGGGACAGGGATCTCTACGAGCAGTACTTC.

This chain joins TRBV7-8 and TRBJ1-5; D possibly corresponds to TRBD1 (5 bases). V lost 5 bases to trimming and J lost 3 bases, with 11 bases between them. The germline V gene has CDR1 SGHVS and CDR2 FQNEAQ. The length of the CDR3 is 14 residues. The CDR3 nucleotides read TGTGCCAGCAGCCAGGGACGCCACAATCAGCCCCAGCATTTT. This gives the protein CASSQGRHNQPQHF.

The CDR3, as DNA: TGTGCCAGCAGTTTATCAGCCCGGACTAGCTGGTACGAGCAGTACGTC. Residues: CASSLSARTSWYEQYV. This sequence joins TRBV27 and TRBJ2-7; 8 bases are shared with TRBD2. The CDR3 length is 16 residues. V was clipped by 0 bases and J by 4 bases; unmatched bases: 8. The germline CDR1 and CDR2 sequences are MNHEY and SMNVEV (reference sequence).

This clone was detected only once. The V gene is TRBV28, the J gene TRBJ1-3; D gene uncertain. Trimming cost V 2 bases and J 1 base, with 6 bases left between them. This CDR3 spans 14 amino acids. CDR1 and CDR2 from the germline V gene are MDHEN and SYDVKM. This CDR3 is CASSLPSSGNTIYF. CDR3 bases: TGTGCCAGCAGTTTACCTTCTTCTGGAAACACCATATATTTT.

The CDR3 sequence: CASSATSGSYNEQFF. For the CDR3, the DNA is TGTGCCAGCAGTGCCACTAGCGGGTCATACAATGAGCAGTTCTTC. The chain uses TRBV6-4 and TRBJ2-1; 9 nucleotides match TRBD2. The CDR3 is 15 amino acids. The V gene end was trimmed by 4 bases and the J gene end by 4 bases; junction bases not matched to a gene: 5. Germline V CDR1 and CDR2: MRHNA, SNTAGT.

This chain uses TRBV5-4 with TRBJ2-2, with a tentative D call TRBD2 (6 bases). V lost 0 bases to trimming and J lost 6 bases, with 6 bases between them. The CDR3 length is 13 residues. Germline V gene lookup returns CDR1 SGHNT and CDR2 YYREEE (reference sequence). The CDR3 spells CASSLVAAGELFF. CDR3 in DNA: TGTGCCAGCAGCTTGGTAGCGGCCGGGGAGCTGTTTTTT.